Following are 17 T cell receptor beta chains from one sample sequenced in a study of shared T cell receptors in the human thymus. Produced via immunoSEQ multiplex PCR; TCRdb's table is partial and in-frame only. The table includes some 640,000 clones, around 87% detected once. The same specimen was also included in a second study, on human thymus T cells.

The sample consisted of thymocytes. These receptors were collected from a boy less than two years old with a congenital heart defect.

CDR3: CASSPNRDLRTEAFF. The CDR3 nucleotides read TGTGCCAGCAGCCCCAACAGGGATCTTCGGACTGAAGCTTTCTTT. The chain joins TRBV11-2 to TRBJ1-1, with D tentatively TRBD1 (6 bases). This CDR3 has 15 amino acids. V was trimmed by 5 bases and J by 5 bases, leaving 18 bases between them. The germline V gene encodes CDR1 SGHAT and CDR2 FQNNGV.

The chain employs TRBV28 and TRBJ1-1; no firm D call. With 5 bases removed from V and 7 bases from J, the gap between germline ends came to 20 bases. The V gene's germline CDR1 is MDHEN and CDR2 SYDVKM. The CDR3 has 15 amino acids. DNA of the CDR3: TGTGCCAGCAGTCCAACCACATCAAGTCCTCTTGAAGCTTTCTTT. It codes for CASSPTTSSPLEAFF.

The chain couples TRBV28 to TRBJ1-1; tentatively, D is TRBD1 (5 bases). The CDR3 has 16 residues. Germline V gives CDR1 MDHEN, CDR2 SYDVKM. V was shortened by 8 bases and J by 0 bases, with 19 bases between the two germline ends. The CDR3: CASVEGDSFMNTEAFF. In DNA, the CDR3 is TGTGCCAGCGTAGAAGGGGACTCCTTTATGAACACTGAAGCTTTCTTT.

V is TRBV7-3 and J is TRBJ1-6, with D perhaps matching TRBD1 (6 bases). V lost 5 bases and J lost 9, with 17 bases in between. Germline V gives CDR1 SGHTA, CDR2 FQGTGA. There are 15 residues in the CDR3. As DNA, the CDR3 is TGTGCCAGCAGCCCCTCGGGACAATCCCGTTCACCCCTCCACTTT. This encodes CASSPSGQSRSPLHF.

The chain combines TRBV19 with TRBJ2-5, with D uncertain. Per the germline V gene, CDR1 is LNHDA and CDR2 is SQIVND (reference sequence). Trimming shortened V by 3 bases and J by 7 bases, and 12 bases separated the two germline ends. The CDR3 contains 13 residues. The CDR3 region has the DNA TGTGCCAGTAGTATTGTCCCCGGCGGGACCCAGTACTTC. This encodes CASSIVPGGTQYF. Using reference TRBV19 and TRBJ2-5 for the parts outside the CDR3, the full variable domain is DGGITQSPKYLFRKEGQNVTLSCEQNLNHDAMYWYRQDPGQGLRLIYYSQIVNDFQKGDIAEGYSVSREKKESFPLTVTSAQKNPTAFYLCASSIVPGGTQYFGPGTRLLVL.

The CDR3: CASSRGHLNTEAFF. The CDR3 nucleotides read TGTGCCAGCAGCCGGGGACACCTGAACACTGAAGCTTTCTTT. The chain carries TRBV14 and TRBJ1-1; D perhaps matches TRBD1 (6 bases). The CDR3 sequence is 14 residues long. Trimming took 4 bases from V and 0 from J, leaving 9 bases between them. Germline V gene sequence: CDR1 SGHDN, CDR2 FVKESK.

The CDR3 spells CASSEQRGTGGTATNEKLFF. For the CDR3, the DNA is TGTGCCAGCAGTGAACAGAGAGGGACAGGGGGAACCGCAACTAATGAAAAACTGTTTTTT. The J gene is TRBJ1-4, the V gene TRBV6-1; 11 bases align to TRBD1. The germline V gene has CDR1 MNHNS and CDR2 SASEGT. V dropped 2 bases and J dropped 0; count of bases not matched to a gene: 11. This CDR3 is 20 amino acids long.

The gene calls are TRBV27 and TRBJ1-1; TRBD1 is a possible D gene (6 bases). With 4 bases removed from V and 4 bases from J, the gap between germline ends came to 13 bases. Germline V lookup: CDR1 MNHEY, CDR2 SMNVEV (reference sequence). The CDR3 runs to 14 residues. For the CDR3, the DNA is TGTGCCAGCAGTTCCCTAGGACAGCCCACTGAAGCTTTCTTT. Its translation: CASSSLGQPTEAFF.

This sequence joins TRBV20-1 and TRBJ2-5; TRBD1 aligns across 8 bases. The better agreement between TRBJ2-7 and the DNA end casts doubt on the J call. The length of the CDR3 is 11 residues. Germline V gene data show CDR1 as DFQATT and CDR2 as SNEGSKA (reference sequence). This CDR3 reads CRGTGFYEQYF. In DNA form, the CDR3 reads TGCAGGGGGACAGGCTTCTACGAGCAGTACTTC.

This rearrangement joins TRBV9 to TRBJ2-5; 10 bases match TRBD2. This CDR3 spans 19 amino acids. Germline lookup yields CDR1 SGDLS and CDR2 YYNGEE. J gave up 1 base and V 4 bases, and 16 bases lay outside the gene matches. The CDR3 loop reads CASSSESPVVAGGQETQYF. CDR3 bases: TGTGCCAGCAGCTCAGAGTCCCCAGTAGTAGCGGGGGGCCAAGAGACCCAGTACTTC.

CDR3 DNA: TGCGCCAGCAGCTTGGGGGGCAGGACATATCAGCCCCAGCATTTT. Translation: CASSLGGRTYQPQHF. This sequence joins TRBV5-1 and TRBJ1-5, with D maybe TRBD1 (5 bases). Germline CDR1 SGHRS, CDR2 YFSETQ. Trimming left V 0 bases short and J 5 bases short, with 12 bases between. The CDR3 runs 15 residues. The full variable domain, its missing parts supplied by reference TRBV5-1 and TRBJ1-5, is KAGVTQTPRYLIKTRGQQVTLSCSPISGHRSVSWYQQTPGQGLQFLFEYFSETQRNKGNFPGRFSGRQFSNSRSEMNVSTLELGDSALYLCASSLGGRTYQPQHFGDGTRLSIL.

The genes are TRBV2 and TRBJ2-7; possibly TRBD2 for D (6 bases). CDR3 length: 14 residues. The V gene lost 5 bases and the J gene lost 0 bases, with 11 bases spanning the gap. CDR1 is SNHLY and CDR2 is FYNNEI in the germline V gene. CDR3 residues: CASSPLGSSYEQYF. The CDR3 DNA follows: TGTGCCAGCAGTCCGCTCGGGAGCTCCTACGAGCAGTACTTC.

There are a few counts of this clone. The CDR3 DNA reads TGTGCCAGCAGTTACTACAGGGTAATAGGCGAAAAACTGTTTTTT. Translating gives CASSYYRVIGEKLFF. V and J are TRBV6-6 and TRBJ1-4, with TRBD1 as a possible D gene (6 bases). The CDR3 spans 15 residues. Trimming removed 1 base at V and 8 bases at J, with 14 bases between. Germline CDR1 reads MNHNY; CDR2 reads SVGAGI (reference sequence).

CDR3 sequence reads: CASSYVQGLTNEQFF. The DNA of the CDR3 is TGTGCCAGCAGTTACGTCCAGGGGTTAACAAATGAGCAGTTCTTC. V and J are TRBV6-6 and TRBJ2-1, with a weak D call TRBD1 (6 bases). Germline V CDR1 and CDR2: MNHNY, SVGAGI (reference sequence). The CDR3 covers 15 residues. Trimming removed 2 bases from V and 7 bases from J, with 15 bases in between.

The chain links TRBV4-2 to TRBJ1-5, with D possibly matching TRBD1 (6 bases). This CDR3 has 15 residues. Trimming took off 2 bases at V and 6 bases at J, with 14 bases between the two ends. In germline, CDR1 is LGHNA, CDR2 YNFKEQ. The CDR3 nucleotides are TGTGCCAGCAGCCAAACCATGACCAGGGGTCAGCCCCAGCATTTT. This encodes CASSQTMTRGQPQHF.

This clone came up once. V is TRBV14 and J is TRBJ2-7; 9 nucleotides line up with TRBD1. This CDR3 spans 16 amino acids. Germline trimming cut 3 bases from V and 3 bases from J; bases unmatched to any gene: 9. Germline V gene data show CDR1 as SGHDN and CDR2 as FVKESK. The CDR3 DNA is TGTGCCAGCAGCCAGGAAGAGGGACAGGGACGCTACGAGCAGTACTTC. This translates into CASSQEEGQGRYEQYF.

The V call is TRBV28, the J call TRBJ2-1; 14 bases are shared with TRBD2. Unmatched junction bases numbered 24, after V lost 6 bases and J lost 5 bases. Per the germline V gene, CDR1 is MDHEN and CDR2 is SYDVKM. This CDR3 contains 22 residues. CDR3 in amino acids: CASRKTGTSGSLARFTHNEQFF. DNA for the CDR3: TGTGCCAGCAGAAAAACTGGGACTAGCGGGAGCCTCGCACGTTTCACACACAATGAGCAGTTCTTC.